This entry lists 3 T cell receptor beta chains sequenced from one sample in a study of CD8+CD57+ T cells in acquired aplastic anemia. Individuals selected for sequencing had exhibited CD8+CD57+ cell expansion on flow cytometry. Genomic DNA acted as the template from which TCR beta VDJ combination and CDR3 sequence profiling were carried out. TCRdb independently ran MiXCR on the reads; one entry per CDR3 protein. This sample has about 220,000 distinct CDR3 sequences, with 45% to 50% found just once. Sequencing was carried out using sorted CD4+, CD8+, or CD8+CD57+ T cells (not recorded which) from PBMCs. Every receptor here comes from a human donor with aplastic anemia.

This clonotype was detected only a few times. The gene calls are TRBV19 and TRBJ2-7; perhaps TRBD2 as D (6 bases). V gave up 0 bases and J gave up 0 bases, with 12 bases separating them. The CDR3 is 16 amino acids. Germline V gene sequence: CDR1 LNHDA, CDR2 SQIVND (reference sequence). The CDR3 bases are TGTGCCAGTAGTATAGATTCCGGGGGAAGCTCCTACGAGCAGTACTTC. Translation: CASSIDSGGSSYEQYF.

This clonotype was seen many times. The chain has TRBV20-1 and TRBJ2-1; TRBD2 aligns across 12 bases. The J segment lost 1 base and the V segment lost 6 bases, leaving 4 bases of the junction unmatched. The CDR3 sequence is 15 residues long. Germline CDR1 reads DFQATT; CDR2 reads SNEGSKA (reference sequence). CDR3 in amino acids: CSARTSGDSYNEQFF. Written as DNA, the CDR3 is TGCAGTGCCAGGACTAGCGGGGATTCCTACAATGAGCAGTTCTTC.

This clonotype has a handful of counts. This may arise from a read error, as a much more abundant clone is one base away. The chain is built from TRBV11-3 and TRBJ2-5; TRBD2 aligns across 11 bases. This CDR3 is 16 amino acids long. Germline CDR1 reads SGHNT; CDR2 reads YENEEA. The CDR3 loop is CASSQRLAGNQETQHF. The CDR3 bases are TGTGCCAGCAGCCAACGACTAGCGGGGAACCAAGAGACCCAGCACTTC.